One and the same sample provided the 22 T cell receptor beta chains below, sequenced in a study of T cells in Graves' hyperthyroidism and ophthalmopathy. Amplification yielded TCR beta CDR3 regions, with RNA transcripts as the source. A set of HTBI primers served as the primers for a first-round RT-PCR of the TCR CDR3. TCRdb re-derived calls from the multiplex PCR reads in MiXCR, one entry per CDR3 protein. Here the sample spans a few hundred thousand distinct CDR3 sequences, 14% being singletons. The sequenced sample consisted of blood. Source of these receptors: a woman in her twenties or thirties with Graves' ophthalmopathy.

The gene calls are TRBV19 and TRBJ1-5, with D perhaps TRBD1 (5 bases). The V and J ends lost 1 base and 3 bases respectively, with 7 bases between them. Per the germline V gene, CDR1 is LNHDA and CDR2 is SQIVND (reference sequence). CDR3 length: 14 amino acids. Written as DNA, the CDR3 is TGTGCCAGTAGTATAGGGGGCATCAATCAGCCCCAGCATTTT. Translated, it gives CASSIGGINQPQHF.

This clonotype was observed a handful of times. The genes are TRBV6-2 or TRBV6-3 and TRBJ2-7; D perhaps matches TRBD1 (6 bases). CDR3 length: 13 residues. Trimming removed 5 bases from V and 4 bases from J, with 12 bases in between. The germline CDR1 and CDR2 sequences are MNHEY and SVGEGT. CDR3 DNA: TGTGCCAGCAGTCGGTCAACAGGGTACGAGCAGTACTTC. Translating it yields CASSRSTGYEQYF.

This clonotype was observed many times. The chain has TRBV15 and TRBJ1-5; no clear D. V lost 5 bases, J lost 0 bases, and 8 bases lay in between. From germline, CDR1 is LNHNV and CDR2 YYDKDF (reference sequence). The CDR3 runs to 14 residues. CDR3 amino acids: CATSGWDSNQPQHF. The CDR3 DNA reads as TGTGCCACCAGCGGATGGGATAGCAATCAGCCCCAGCATTTT.

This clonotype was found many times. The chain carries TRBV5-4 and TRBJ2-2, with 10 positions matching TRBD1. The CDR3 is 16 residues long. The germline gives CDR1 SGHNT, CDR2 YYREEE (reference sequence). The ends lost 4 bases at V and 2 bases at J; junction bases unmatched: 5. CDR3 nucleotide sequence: TGTGCCAGCAGCCTCTCGACAGGGGGCAACACCGGGGAGCTGTTTTTT. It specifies CASSLSTGGNTGELFF.

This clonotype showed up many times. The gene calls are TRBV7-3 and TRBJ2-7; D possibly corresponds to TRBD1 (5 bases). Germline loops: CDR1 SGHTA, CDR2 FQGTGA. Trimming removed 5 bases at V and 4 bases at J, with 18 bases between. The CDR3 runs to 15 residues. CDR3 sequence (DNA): TGTGCCAGCAGCACAGACAGCCAAGGGCCTTACGAGCAGTACTTC. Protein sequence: CASSTDSQGPYEQYF.

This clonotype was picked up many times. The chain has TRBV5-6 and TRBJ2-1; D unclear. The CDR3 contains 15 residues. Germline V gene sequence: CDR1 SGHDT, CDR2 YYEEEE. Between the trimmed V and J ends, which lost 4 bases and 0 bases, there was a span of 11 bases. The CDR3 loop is CASSADISSYNEQFF. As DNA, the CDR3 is TGTGCCAGCAGCGCAGACATTAGCTCCTACAATGAGCAGTTCTTC.

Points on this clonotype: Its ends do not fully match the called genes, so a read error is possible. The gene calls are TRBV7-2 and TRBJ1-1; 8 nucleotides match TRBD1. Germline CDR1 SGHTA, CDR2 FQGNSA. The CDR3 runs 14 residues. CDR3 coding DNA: TGTTCCAGCAGCTTCCAGGGGGCCAACCCTGAAGCTTTCTTT. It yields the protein CSSSFQGANPEAFF.

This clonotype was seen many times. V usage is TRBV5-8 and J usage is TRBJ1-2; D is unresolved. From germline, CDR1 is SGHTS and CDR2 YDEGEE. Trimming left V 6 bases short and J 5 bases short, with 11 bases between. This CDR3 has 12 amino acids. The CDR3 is CASISSHYGYTF. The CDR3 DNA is TGTGCCAGCATTAGCAGTCATTATGGCTACACCTTC.

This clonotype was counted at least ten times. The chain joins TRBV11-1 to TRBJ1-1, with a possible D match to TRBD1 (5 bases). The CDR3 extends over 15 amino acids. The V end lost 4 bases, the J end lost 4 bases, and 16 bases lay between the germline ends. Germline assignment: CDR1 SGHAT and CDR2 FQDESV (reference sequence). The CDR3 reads CASSSLGESGTEAFF. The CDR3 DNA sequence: TGTGCCAGCAGCTCCCTGGGGGAATCGGGCACTGAAGCTTTCTTT. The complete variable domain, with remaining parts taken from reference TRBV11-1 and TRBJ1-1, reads EAEVAQSPRYKITEKSQAVAFWCDPISGHATLYWYRQILGQGPELLVQFQDESVVDDSQLPKDRFSAERLKGVDSTLKIQPAELGDSAMYLCASSSLGESGTEAFFGQGTRLTVV.

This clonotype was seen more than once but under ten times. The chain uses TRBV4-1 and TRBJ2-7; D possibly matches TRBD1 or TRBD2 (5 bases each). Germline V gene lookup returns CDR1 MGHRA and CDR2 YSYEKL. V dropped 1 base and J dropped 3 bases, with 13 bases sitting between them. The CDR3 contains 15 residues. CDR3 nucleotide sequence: TGCGCCAGCAGCCAAGTGACGGGACCCCTCTACGAGCAGTACTTC. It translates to CASSQVTGPLYEQYF.

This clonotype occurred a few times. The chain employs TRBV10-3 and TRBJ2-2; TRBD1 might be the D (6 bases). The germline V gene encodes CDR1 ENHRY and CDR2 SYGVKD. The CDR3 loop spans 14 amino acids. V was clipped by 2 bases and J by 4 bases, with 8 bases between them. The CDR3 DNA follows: TGTGCCATCAGTGAGGGACAGTTCACCGGGGAGCTGTTTTTT. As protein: CAISEGQFTGELFF.

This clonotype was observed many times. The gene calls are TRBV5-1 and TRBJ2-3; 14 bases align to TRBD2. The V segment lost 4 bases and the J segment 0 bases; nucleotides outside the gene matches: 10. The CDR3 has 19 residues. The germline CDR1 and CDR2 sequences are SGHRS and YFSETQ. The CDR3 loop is CASSESRTSGGTSTDTQYF. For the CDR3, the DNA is TGCGCCAGCAGCGAGAGCCGGACTAGCGGGGGGACTAGCACAGATACGCAGTATTTT. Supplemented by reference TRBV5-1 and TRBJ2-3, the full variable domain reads KAGVTQTPRYLIKTRGQQVTLSCSPISGHRSVSWYQQTPGQGLQFLFEYFSETQRNKGNFPGRFSGRQFSNSRSEMNVSTLELGDSALYLCASSESRTSGGTSTDTQYFGPGTRLTVL.

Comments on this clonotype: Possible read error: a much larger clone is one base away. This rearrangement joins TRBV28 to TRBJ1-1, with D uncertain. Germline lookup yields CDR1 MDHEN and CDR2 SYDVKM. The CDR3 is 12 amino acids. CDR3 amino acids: CATDGPNTEDFF. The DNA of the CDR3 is TGTGCCACGGACGGCCCGAACACTGAAGATTTCTTT.

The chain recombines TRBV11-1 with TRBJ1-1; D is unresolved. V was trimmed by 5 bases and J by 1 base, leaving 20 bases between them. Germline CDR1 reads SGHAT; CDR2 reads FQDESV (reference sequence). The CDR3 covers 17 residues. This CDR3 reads CASSPRSRLASNTEAFF. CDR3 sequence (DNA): TGTGCCAGCAGCCCCCGCTCCCGACTGGCATCGAACACTGAAGCTTTCTTT. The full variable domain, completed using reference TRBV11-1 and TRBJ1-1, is EAEVAQSPRYKITEKSQAVAFWCDPISGHATLYWYRQILGQGPELLVQFQDESVVDDSQLPKDRFSAERLKGVDSTLKIQPAELGDSAMYLCASSPRSRLASNTEAFFGQGTRLTVV.

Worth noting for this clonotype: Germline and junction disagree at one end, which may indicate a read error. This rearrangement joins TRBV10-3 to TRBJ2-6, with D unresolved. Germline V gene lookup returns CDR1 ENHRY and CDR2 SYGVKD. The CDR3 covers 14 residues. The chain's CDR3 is CAIGEDSGANVLTF. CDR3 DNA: TGTGCCATCGGTGAAGATTCTGGGGCCAACGTCCTGACTTTC.

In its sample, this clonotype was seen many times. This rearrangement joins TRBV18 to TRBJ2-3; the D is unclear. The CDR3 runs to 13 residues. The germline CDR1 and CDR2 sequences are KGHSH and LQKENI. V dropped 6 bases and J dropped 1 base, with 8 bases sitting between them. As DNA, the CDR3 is TGTGCCAGCTCCCCTACAGGCACAGATACGCAGTATTTT. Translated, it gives CASSPTGTDTQYF.

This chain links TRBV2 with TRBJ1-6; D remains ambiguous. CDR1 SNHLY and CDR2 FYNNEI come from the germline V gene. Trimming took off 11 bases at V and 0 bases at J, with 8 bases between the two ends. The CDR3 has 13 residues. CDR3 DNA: TGTGCCGGGAAGGGCTCCTATAATTCACCCCTCCACTTT. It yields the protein CAGKGSYNSPLHF.

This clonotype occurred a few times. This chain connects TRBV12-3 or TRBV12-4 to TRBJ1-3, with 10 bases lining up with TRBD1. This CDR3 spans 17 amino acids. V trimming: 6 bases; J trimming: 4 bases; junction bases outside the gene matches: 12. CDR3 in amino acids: CASSPGVDRGPGNTIYF. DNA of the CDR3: TGTGCCAGCAGCCCAGGGGTCGACAGGGGGCCGGGAAACACCATATATTTT.

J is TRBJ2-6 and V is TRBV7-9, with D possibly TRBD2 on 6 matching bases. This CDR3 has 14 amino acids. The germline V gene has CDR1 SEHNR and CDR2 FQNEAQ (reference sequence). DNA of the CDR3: TGTGCGGGCGGGGTTACCTCTGGGGCCAACGTCCTGACTTTC. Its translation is CAGGVTSGANVLTF. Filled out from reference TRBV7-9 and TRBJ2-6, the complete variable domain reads DTGVSQNPRHKITKRGQNVTFRCDPISEHNRLYWYRQTLGQGPEFLTYFQNEAQLEKSRLLSDRFSAERPKGSFSTLEIQRTEQGDSAMYLCAGGVTSGANVLTFGAGSRLTVL.

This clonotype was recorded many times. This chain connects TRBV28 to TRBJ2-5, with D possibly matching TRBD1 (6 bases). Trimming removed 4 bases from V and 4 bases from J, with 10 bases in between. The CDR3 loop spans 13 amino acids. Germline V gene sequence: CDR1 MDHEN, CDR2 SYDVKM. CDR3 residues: CASSSGARETQYF. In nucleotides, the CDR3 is TGTGCCAGCAGTTCAGGGGCCAGAGAGACCCAGTACTTC.

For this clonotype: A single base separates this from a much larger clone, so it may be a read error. CDR3 protein: CASSLDEWGMGSYNEQYF. The CDR3 coding sequence is TGTGCCAGCAGCTTAGATGAGTGGGGAATGGGCTCCTACAATGAGCAGTACTTC. V usage is TRBV7-9 and J usage is TRBJ2-1; no firm D call. The end of the DNA aligns better with TRBJ2-7, so the J call may be wrong. The CDR3 has 18 residues. Germline V gene lookup returns CDR1 SEHNR and CDR2 FQNEAQ (reference sequence).

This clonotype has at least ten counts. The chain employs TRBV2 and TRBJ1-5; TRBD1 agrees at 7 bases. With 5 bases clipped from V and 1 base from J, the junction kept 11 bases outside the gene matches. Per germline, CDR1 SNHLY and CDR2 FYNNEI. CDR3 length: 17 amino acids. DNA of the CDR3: TGTGCCAGCAGTCTAACAGTAACCAGGGGGAGCAATCAGCCCCAGCATTTT. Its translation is CASSLTVTRGSNQPQHF.